These 15 T cell receptor beta chains were all obtained from the same sample, sequenced in a study of blood T cell repertoires in COVID-19. Assay used: immunoSEQ multiplex PCR; TCRdb lists only in-frame clones, some missing. This sample has some 300,000 clones, with 88% found just once. What was sequenced was peripheral blood. The receptor set was obtained from a woman in her twenties or thirties who had recovered from COVID-19.

This chain links TRBV19 with TRBJ2-5; a weak D match, TRBD2 (5 bases). With 4 bases removed from V and 1 base from J, the gap between germline ends came to 10 bases. The CDR3 has 14 residues. Germline CDR1 reads LNHDA; CDR2 reads SQIVND (reference sequence). DNA for the CDR3: TGTGCCAGTAGTAGAAGCGGCGCCCAAGAGACCCAGTACTTC. Translation: CASSRSGAQETQYF.

This clone appeared once. The CDR3 here is CASSPRGGIGDIQYF. Written as DNA, the CDR3 is TGTGCCAGCTCACCACGGGGCGGGATAGGGGACATTCAGTACTTC. The genes are TRBV18 and TRBJ2-4; D perhaps matches TRBD2 (6 bases). The CDR3 is 15 amino acids. Per the germline V gene, CDR1 is KGHSH and CDR2 is LQKENI. Trimming cost V 1 base and J 8 bases, with 15 bases left between them.

The chain couples TRBV10-3 to TRBJ2-5; D remains unclear. Trimming took off 2 bases at V and 3 bases at J, with 7 bases between the two ends. The germline V gene has CDR1 ENHRY and CDR2 SYGVKD. The CDR3 is 13 residues long. CDR3 sequence reads: CAISEPPEETQYF. DNA for the CDR3: TGTGCCATCAGTGAGCCTCCAGAAGAGACCCAGTACTTC.

V usage is TRBV6-5 and J usage is TRBJ1-1; D unresolved. From germline, CDR1 is MNHEY and CDR2 SVGAGI. The CDR3 is 14 residues long. Trimming removed 7 bases from V and 1 base from J, with 13 bases in between. CDR3 in amino acids: CASTHGKSNTEAFF. The CDR3 nucleotides read TGTGCCAGCACCCACGGGAAGTCGAACACTGAAGCTTTCTTT.

The chain combines TRBV11-2 with TRBJ2-1, with D possibly TRBD2 on 5 matching bases. The CDR3 runs to 16 residues. The germline V gene encodes CDR1 SGHAT and CDR2 FQNNGV. V lost 1 base and J lost 7, with 17 bases in between. The DNA of the CDR3 is TGTGCCAGCAGCTTAGGACCCGGAACGGGGTATAATGAGCAGTTCTTC. Amino acid sequence: CASSLGPGTGYNEQFF.

This clone was observed a handful of times. V is TRBV4-1 and J is TRBJ2-1, with 9 bases aligning to TRBD1. Germline CDR1 is MGHRA and CDR2 is YSYEKL. J gave up 3 bases and V 1 base, and 10 bases lay outside the gene matches. There are 18 residues in the CDR3. In DNA form, the CDR3 reads TGCGCCAGCAGCCAAGCCGAACGCGACAGGGGGAACTACAATGAGCAGTTCTTC. Its protein is CASSQAERDRGNYNEQFF.

The chain employs TRBV28 and TRBJ2-7; 8 bases agree with TRBD1. This CDR3 has 14 amino acids. Trimming cost V 6 bases and J 3 bases; bases outside gene matches: 7. In germline, CDR1 is MDHEN, CDR2 SYDVKM. CDR3 protein: CASSRTGIGYEQYF. As DNA, the CDR3 is TGTGCCAGCAGCAGGACAGGGATCGGCTACGAGCAGTACTTC.

The J gene is TRBJ1-5, the V gene TRBV7-2, with D hard to call. The CDR3 extends over 14 amino acids. Germline values: CDR1 SGHTA, CDR2 FQGNSA. Trimming shortened V by 5 bases and J by 0 bases, and 8 bases separated the two germline ends. In nucleotides, the CDR3 is TGTGCCAGCAGCCCACAAAATAGCAATCAGCCCCAGCATTTT. Its protein product is CASSPQNSNQPQHF.

V usage is TRBV11-3 and J usage is TRBJ2-5; D may be TRBD1 (5 bases). The ends were cut back, 4 bases at V and 5 bases at J, with 11 bases in the middle. This CDR3 has 13 amino acids. Germline CDR1 is SGHNT and CDR2 is YENEEA. CDR3 residues: CASSWGPQETQYF. CDR3 DNA sequence: TGTGCCAGCAGCTGGGGCCCCCAGGAGACCCAGTACTTC. Drawing the rest from reference TRBV11-3 and TRBJ2-5, the complete variable domain is EAGVVQSPRYKIIEKKQPVAFWCNPISGHNTLYWYLQNLGQGPELLIRYENEEAVDDSQLPKDRFSAERLKGVDSTLKIQPAELGDSAVYLCASSWGPQETQYFGPGTRLLVL.

In its sample, this clone was seen once. This chain uses TRBV10-3 with TRBJ1-6; 8 nucleotides line up with TRBD1. Per germline, CDR1 ENHRY and CDR2 SYGVKD. The CDR3 contains 14 residues. Trimming cost V 2 bases and J 10 bases; bases outside gene matches: 4. The CDR3 bases are TGTGCCATCAGTGAGGACAGGGGCTTATCACCCCTCCACTTT. This gives the protein CAISEDRGLSPLHF.

The chain links TRBV7-6 to TRBJ1-1; the match to TRBD1 covers 10 bases. This CDR3 is 15 amino acids long. Trimming removed 3 bases from V and 3 bases from J; junction bases left unmatched: 4. From germline, CDR1 is SGHVS and CDR2 FNYEAQ. CDR3 region: CASSLDRGADTEAFF. DNA for the CDR3: TGTGCCAGCAGCTTGGACAGGGGGGCCGACACTGAAGCTTTCTTT.

The J gene is TRBJ1-5, the V gene TRBV10-1; D is possibly TRBD1 (5 bases). The CDR3 runs 17 residues. Germline CDR1 is WNHNN and CDR2 is SYGVQD (reference sequence). Trimming removed 7 bases from V and 3 bases from J, with 22 bases in between. The CDR3 is CASISRVGQSLNQPQHF. DNA for the CDR3: TGCGCCAGCATTTCCAGGGTGGGTCAAAGTCTCAATCAGCCCCAGCATTTT.

This clone has just one count. The chain carries TRBV19 and TRBJ1-5, with 7 bases lining up with TRBD1. This CDR3 has 15 amino acids. Germline CDR1 LNHDA, CDR2 SQIVND (reference sequence). The trim removed 2 bases at V and 6 bases at J, leaving 7 bases unmatched. The CDR3 region is CASSIIPRGSQPQHF. The DNA for the CDR3 is TGTGCCAGTAGTATAATCCCCAGGGGGAGTCAGCCCCAGCATTTT.

The V call is TRBV27, the J call TRBJ1-2, with 10 bases that match TRBD1. Germline assignment: CDR1 MNHEY and CDR2 SMNVEV (reference sequence). The CDR3 spans 15 residues. V lost 5 bases to trimming and J lost 5 bases; unmatched junction nucleotides: 8. In DNA form, the CDR3 reads TGTGCCAGCAGTAGCACCGGGACAGGGGAATATGGCTACACCTTC. Amino acids: CASSSTGTGEYGYTF.

The chain is built from TRBV12-3 or TRBV12-4 and TRBJ1-5; maybe TRBD1 (6 bases). This CDR3 has 13 amino acids. V dropped 6 bases and J dropped 4 bases, with 10 bases sitting between them. As DNA, the CDR3 is TGTGCCAGCAGCCCCGGACAGAATCAGCCCCAGCATTTT. Encoded protein: CASSPGQNQPQHF.